Listed here are 10 T cell receptor beta chains from one sample, sequenced in a study of T-cell reconstitution after alpha-beta-depleted transplantation in children. Using unique molecular identifiers, the investigators prepared the TCRbeta library. TCRdb reprocessed the PCR reads via MiXCR and lists one record per CDR3 protein. The profile shows a few hundred thousand distinct CDR3 sequences, about 20% of them singletons. Sequencing used PBMCs from the stem cell graft donor, obtained from the stem cell graft. These receptors originate from a human donor who donated a stem cell graft to a child with acute myeloid leukemia.

The V gene is TRBV29-1, the J gene TRBJ1-1; 10 bases align to TRBD1. Germline V gene data show CDR1 as SQVTM and CDR2 as ANQGSEA. The CDR3 contains 14 residues. V dropped 4 bases and J dropped 1; count of bases not matched to a gene: 3. CDR3: CSVGQGAANTEAFF. The CDR3 nucleotides read TGCAGCGTTGGACAGGGGGCCGCGAACACTGAAGCTTTCTTT. The full variable domain, completed using reference TRBV29-1 and TRBJ1-1, is SAVISQKPSRDICQRGTSLTIQCQVDSQVTMMFWYRQQPGQSLTLIATANQGSEATYESGFVIDKFPISRPNLTFSTLTVSNMSPEDSSIYLCSVGQGAANTEAFFGQGTRLTVV.

In its sample, this clonotype was seen a few times. The V and J genes are TRBV12-3 or TRBV12-4 and TRBJ2-1; possible D gene TRBD2, 6 bases. This CDR3 is 16 amino acids long. The V end was cut by 3 bases, the J end by 3 bases, with 15 bases between. DNA of the CDR3: TGTGCCAGCAGTTTGACCCTGGGCGGGAACTACAATGAGCAGTTCTTC. Its protein is CASSLTLGGNYNEQFF.

The chain employs TRBV21-1 and TRBJ2-7; TRBD1 is the table's D call and was not checked against the DNA. TRBV21-1 is a known pseudogene. The CDR3 runs to 13 residues. This CDR3 reads CASKRQGAHEQYF. The CDR3, as DNA: TGTGCCAGCAAAAGACAGGGGGCTCACGAGCAGTACTTC.

The rearrangement joins TRBV28 to TRBJ2-1; D gene unclear. This CDR3 is 15 amino acids long. Germline values: CDR1 MDHEN, CDR2 SYDVKM. Trimming shortened V by 5 bases and J by 12 bases, and 23 bases separated the two germline ends. The CDR3 DNA is TGTGCCAGCAGTCCGATAGCCCTCCTCGCAAAGGGGCAGTTCTTC. The encoded protein is CASSPIALLAKGQFF.

The chain links TRBV5-1 to TRBJ2-1; TRBD2 matches 13 bases. The germline gives CDR1 SGHRS, CDR2 YFSETQ. The junction had 13 bases not matched to a gene; V was cut back by 4 bases and J by 9 bases. The CDR3 length is 17 residues. In nucleotides, the CDR3 is TGCGCCAGCAGCCAGACGACCGGGACTAGCGGGATAGGTGAGCAGTTCTTC. Protein sequence: CASSQTTGTSGIGEQFF. Full variable domain (missing parts from reference TRBV5-1 and TRBJ2-1): KAGVTQTPRYLIKTRGQQVTLSCSPISGHRSVSWYQQTPGQGLQFLFEYFSETQRNKGNFPGRFSGRQFSNSRSEMNVSTLELGDSALYLCASSQTTGTSGIGEQFFGPGTRLTVL.

Many counts were recorded for this clonotype. The V call is TRBV5-1, the J call TRBJ2-5, with D maybe TRBD1 (5 bases). CDR3 size: 15 residues. The V gene's germline CDR1 is SGHRS and CDR2 YFSETQ. V lost 0 bases and J lost 0, with 9 bases in between. The CDR3 protein is CASSLVGANQETQYF. In DNA, the CDR3 is TGCGCCAGCAGCTTGGTAGGGGCCAACCAAGAGACCCAGTACTTC.

This clonotype was observed a few times. CDR3 coding DNA: TGTGCCAGCAGCTTAGGAGATATATGGACACCCTACAATGAGCAGTTCTTC. Translating gives CASSLGDIWTPYNEQFF. This chain joins TRBV7-3 and TRBJ2-1; D possibly corresponds to TRBD1 (5 bases). There are 17 residues in the CDR3. Germline CDR1 is SGHTA and CDR2 is FQGTGA. Deletions cut 2 bases from V and 2 bases from J, with 16 bases between.

This clonotype was seen a few times. The V and J genes are TRBV4-1 and TRBJ2-5; D not resolved. The length of the CDR3 is 14 residues. Trimming pared 0 bases from V and 2 bases from J, leaving 7 bases between. CDR1 is MGHRA and CDR2 is YSYEKL in the germline V gene. The CDR3 coding sequence is TGCGCCAGCAGCCAAGAAGACTTACAAGAGACCCAGTACTTC. Its protein product is CASSQEDLQETQYF.

This clonotype turned up a few times. This sequence joins TRBV12-3 or TRBV12-4 and TRBJ2-7; TRBD1 matches at 7 bases. Trimming cost V 5 bases and J 1 base; bases outside gene matches: 8. The CDR3 totals 15 residues. CDR3 coding DNA: TGTGCCAGCAGTCCGGGACAGTATTATTCCTACGAGCAGTACTTC. Translated, it gives CASSPGQYYSYEQYF.

V is TRBV7-8 and J is TRBJ1-3; 7 bases align to TRBD1. The germline V gene has CDR1 SGHVS and CDR2 FQNEAQ. There are 16 residues in the CDR3. Germline trimming cut 3 bases from V and 1 base from J; bases unmatched to any gene: 6. Here the CDR3 reads CASSLGGQFSGNTIYF. The CDR3 DNA sequence: TGTGCCAGCAGCTTGGGGGGACAGTTTTCTGGAAACACCATATATTTT.